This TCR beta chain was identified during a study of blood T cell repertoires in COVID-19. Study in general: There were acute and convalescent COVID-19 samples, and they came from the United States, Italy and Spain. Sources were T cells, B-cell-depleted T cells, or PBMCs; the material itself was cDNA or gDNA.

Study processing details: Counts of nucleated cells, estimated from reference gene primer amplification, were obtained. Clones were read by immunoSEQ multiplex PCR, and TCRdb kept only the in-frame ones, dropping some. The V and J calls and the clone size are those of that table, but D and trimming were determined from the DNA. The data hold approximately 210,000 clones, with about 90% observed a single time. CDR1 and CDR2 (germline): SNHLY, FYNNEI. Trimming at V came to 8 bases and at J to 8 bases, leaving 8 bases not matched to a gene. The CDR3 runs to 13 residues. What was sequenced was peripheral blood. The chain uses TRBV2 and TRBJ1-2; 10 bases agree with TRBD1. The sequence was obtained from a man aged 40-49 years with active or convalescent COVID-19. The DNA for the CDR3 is TGTGCCAGCGTGGGGACAGGGGTTGGCGGCTACACCTTC. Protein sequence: CASVGTGVGGYTF.